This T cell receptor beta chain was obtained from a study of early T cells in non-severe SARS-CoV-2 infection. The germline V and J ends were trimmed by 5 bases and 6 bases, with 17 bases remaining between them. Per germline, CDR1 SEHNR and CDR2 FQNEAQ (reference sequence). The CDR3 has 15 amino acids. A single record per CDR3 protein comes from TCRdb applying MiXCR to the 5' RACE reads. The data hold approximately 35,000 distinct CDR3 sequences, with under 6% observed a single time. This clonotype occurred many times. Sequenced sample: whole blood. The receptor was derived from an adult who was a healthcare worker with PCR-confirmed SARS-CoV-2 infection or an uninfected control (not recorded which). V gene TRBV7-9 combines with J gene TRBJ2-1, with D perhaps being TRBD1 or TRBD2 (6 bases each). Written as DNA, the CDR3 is TGTGCCAGCAGCCCCCGAGGGGGAGGTACCAATGAGCAGTTCTTC. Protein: CASSPRGGGTNEQFF.